Following are 26 T cell receptor beta chains from one sample sequenced in a study of cytomegalovirus exposure and HLA in healthy donors. It was with 60 Vbeta and 13 Jbeta primers that the PCR ran. Profiled with immunoSEQ multiplex PCR; TCRdb holds only in-frame clones, not every one. This sample has tens of thousands of clones, with 70% to 80% found just once. Sequenced: PBMCs. Every receptor here comes from a man in his fifties or sixties in good health and CMV-seropositive.

This clone was detected only a few times. The V and J genes are TRBV11-3 and TRBJ2-1; possibly TRBD1 for D (6 bases). Germline CDR1 is SGHNT and CDR2 is YENEEA. The CDR3 extends over 15 amino acids. Trimming shortened V by 8 bases and J by 1 base, and 15 bases separated the two germline ends. CDR3 sequence (DNA): TGTGCCAGCGGGTTTTGGCAGGGGTCCTACAATGAGCAGTTCTTC. Translation gives CASGFWQGSYNEQFF.

The gene calls are TRBV11-3 and TRBJ1-2; TRBD1 agrees at 8 bases. There are 14 residues in the CDR3. V gave up 5 bases and J gave up 6 bases; unmatched junction bases: 8. Germline loops: CDR1 SGHNT, CDR2 YENEEA. The CDR3 coding sequence is TGTGCCAGCAGCCCCCAGACAGGGGTGGATGGCTACACCTTC. Translating gives CASSPQTGVDGYTF.

This chain uses TRBV5-4 with TRBJ2-5, with 12 bases fitting TRBD2. V lost 7 bases and J lost 3; bases outside the gene matches: 7. Per germline, CDR1 SGHNT and CDR2 YYREEE (reference sequence). The CDR3 is 15 amino acids. This CDR3 is CASSAGLAGKETQYF. In DNA, the CDR3 is TGTGCCAGCTCAGCCGGACTAGCGGGAAAAGAGACCCAGTACTTC. Variable domain in full (rest from reference TRBV5-4 and TRBJ2-5): ETGVTQSPTHLIKTRGQQVTLRCSSQSGHNTVSWYQQALGQGPQFIFQYYREEENGRGNFPPRFSGLQFPNYSSELNVNALELDDSALYLCASSAGLAGKETQYFGPGTRLLVL.

The chain has TRBV2 and TRBJ2-3; tentatively, D is TRBD2 (5 bases). Germline CDR1 reads SNHLY; CDR2 reads FYNNEI. V was trimmed by 4 bases and J by 3 bases, leaving 17 bases between them. CDR3 length: 16 residues. The CDR3 bases are TGTGCCAGCAGTGCCTCGGCGGGTGGAGCTACAGATACGCAGTATTTT. This encodes CASSASAGGATDTQYF.

This clone turned up a few times. The chain employs TRBV18 and TRBJ2-7; D is unresolved. CDR3 size: 13 residues. V lost 0 bases and J 12 bases, leaving 15 bases between the germline ends. Germline V gene data show CDR1 as KGHSH and CDR2 as LQKENI. The CDR3 here is CASSPPVEIEVYF. The CDR3, as DNA: TGTGCCAGCTCACCACCGGTGGAAATCGAGGTGTACTTC.

The chain is built from TRBV30 and TRBJ2-7; 15 bases are a match to TRBD2. The CDR3 is made up of 19 amino acids. CDR1 GTSNPN and CDR2 SVGIG come from the germline V gene (reference sequence). Losses at the gene ends were 0 bases for V and 5 bases for J; bases not matched to a gene: 14. The CDR3 coding sequence is TGTGCCTGGAGTGTATCTCGGACTAGCGGGAGGGCCCAGGCGCACGAGCAGTACTTC. It encodes CAWSVSRTSGRAQAHEQYF.

This chain uses TRBV7-9 with TRBJ2-7, with D tentatively TRBD1 (5 bases). CDR3 length equals 16 residues. Germline CDR1 SEHNR, CDR2 FQNEAQ (reference sequence). Trimming left V 4 bases short and J 2 bases short, with 18 bases between. The CDR3, as DNA: TGTGCCAGCAGCTCCACGCGGACAAAAGGGACCTACGAGCAGTACTTC. This sequence encodes CASSSTRTKGTYEQYF. Together with reference TRBV7-9 and TRBJ2-7, the CDR3 gives the full variable domain: DTGVSQNPRHKITKRGQNVTFRCDPISEHNRLYWYRQTLGQGPEFLTYFQNEAQLEKSRLLSDRFSAERPKGSFSTLEIQRTEQGDSAMYLCASSSTRTKGTYEQYFGPGTRLTVT.

V gene TRBV7-9 combines with J gene TRBJ2-1, with D perhaps matching TRBD1 (6 bases). The CDR3 has 17 amino acids. Germline V gene data show CDR1 as SEHNR and CDR2 as FQNEAQ (reference sequence). Trimming stripped 0 bases from V and 2 bases from J, with 14 bases between. The CDR3 reads CASSLALQGVAYNEQFF. As DNA, the CDR3 is TGTGCCAGCAGCTTAGCGCTACAGGGAGTTGCCTACAATGAGCAGTTCTTC.

The rearrangement uses TRBV6-1 and TRBJ2-7; D gene ambiguous. CDR3 size: 14 residues. Trimming cost V 7 bases and J 3 bases, with 16 bases left between them. Per germline, CDR1 MNHNS and CDR2 SASEGT. The CDR3: CASNRGWQNYEQYF. The CDR3 nucleotides read TGTGCCAGCAACCGCGGATGGCAAAACTACGAGCAGTACTTC.

The gene calls are TRBV10-2 and TRBJ2-3, with D maybe TRBD2 (5 bases). The CDR3 runs to 15 residues. Trimming shortened V by 2 bases and J by 4 bases, and 13 bases separated the two germline ends. Germline lookup yields CDR1 WSHSY and CDR2 SAAADI. CDR3 in amino acids: CASSEEGLQADTQYF. The DNA for the CDR3 is TGCGCCAGCAGTGAGGAGGGCCTCCAAGCAGATACGCAGTATTTT.

The rearrangement uses TRBV2 and TRBJ2-1; 11 bases agree with TRBD2. V lost 8 bases, J lost 4 bases, and 7 bases stayed unmatched. The CDR3 sequence is 15 residues long. Germline V lookup: CDR1 SNHLY, CDR2 FYNNEI. The CDR3 nucleotides are TGTGCCAGCGGCGGGACTAGCGGAGGATACAATGAGCAGTTCTTC. Its translation is CASGGTSGGYNEQFF.

This clone was picked up a small number of times. The chain employs TRBV5-4 and TRBJ2-3; 8 nucleotides match TRBD1. J lost 5 bases, V lost 2 bases, and 4 bases had no gene match. CDR1 is SGHNT, CDR2 YYREEE, per germline (reference sequence). The CDR3 length is 14 residues. The CDR3 DNA reads TGTGCCAGCAGCTTCTCAACAGGGGGAGATACGCAGTATTTT. Translating gives CASSFSTGGDTQYF.

This clone was picked up one time. V usage is TRBV18 and J usage is TRBJ2-7; 9 bases agree with TRBD1. Germline loops: CDR1 KGHSH, CDR2 LQKENI. This CDR3 has 15 amino acids. V lost 3 bases, J lost 0 bases, and 3 bases stayed unmatched. The CDR3 spells CASSPPGQGSYEQYF. The CDR3 DNA follows: TGTGCCAGCTCACCTCCGGGACAGGGCTCCTACGAGCAGTACTTC.

This clone occurred a few times. CDR3 bases: TGTGCCTGGAGAACGAAGCGGGATCAATCCCCCAATTCCTCTGGGGCCAACGTCCTGACTTTC. Translating it yields CAWRTKRDQSPNSSGANVLTF. The J gene is TRBJ2-6, the V gene TRBV30, with 7 bases lining up with TRBD2. With 3 bases clipped from V and 0 bases from J, the junction kept 20 bases outside the gene matches. The CDR3 runs to 21 residues. Germline CDR1 GTSNPN, CDR2 SVGIG (reference sequence).

The chain is built from TRBV30 and TRBJ2-1; 8 bases fit TRBD2. The CDR3 spans 14 residues. V shed 2 bases, J shed 4 bases, and the junction held 4 bases outside the gene matches. Germline V gene sequence: CDR1 GTSNPN, CDR2 SVGIG (reference sequence). CDR3 sequence: CAWSNGRGYNEQFF. The CDR3 DNA reads TGTGCCTGGAGTAACGGGAGGGGTTACAATGAGCAGTTCTTC.

This clone was picked up one time. The V gene is TRBV2, the J gene TRBJ1-1; 7 nucleotides align to TRBD1. CDR1 and CDR2 from the germline V gene are SNHLY and FYNNEI. This CDR3 is built from 15 residues. Trimming removed 5 bases from V and 0 bases from J; junction bases left unmatched: 6. CDR3 DNA: TGTGCCAGCAGTCGGGACAGAACCATGAACACTGAAGCTTTCTTT. Residues: CASSRDRTMNTEAFF. The full variable domain, its missing parts supplied by reference TRBV2 and TRBJ1-1, is EPEVTQTPSHQVTQMGQEVILRCVPISNHLYFYWYRQILGQKVEFLVSFYNNEISEKSEIFDDQFSVERPDGSNFTLKIRSTKLEDSAMYFCASSRDRTMNTEAFFGQGTRLTVV.

The chain has TRBV19 and TRBJ1-4; D is possibly TRBD1 (6 bases). V lost 4 bases to trimming and J lost 4 bases, with 13 bases between them. Germline V gene sequence: CDR1 LNHDA, CDR2 SQIVND (reference sequence). The CDR3 sequence is 15 residues long. CDR3 in amino acids: CASSKRTADNEKLFF. Here the CDR3 DNA reads TGTGCCAGTAGTAAAAGGACAGCCGATAATGAAAAACTGTTTTTT.

The chain is built from TRBV9 and TRBJ2-4; TRBD1 aligns across 9 bases. This CDR3 contains 14 residues. Germline values: CDR1 SGDLS, CDR2 YYNGEE. J lost 8 bases, V lost 3 bases, and 6 bases had no gene match. The CDR3 here is CASSARDRADIQYF. The DNA of the CDR3 is TGTGCCAGCAGCGCCCGGGACAGGGCTGACATTCAGTACTTC. The whole variable domain, filled in from reference TRBV9 and TRBJ2-4, reads DSGVTQTPKHLITATGQRVTLRCSPRSGDLSVYWYQQSLDQGLQFLIQYYNGEERAKGNILERFSAQQFPDLHSELNLSSLELGDSALYFCASSARDRADIQYFGAGTRLSVL.

This chain connects TRBV5-1 to TRBJ2-5, with D perhaps matching TRBD1 (6 bases). The germline gives CDR1 SGHRS, CDR2 YFSETQ. V lost 3 bases and J lost 5, with 17 bases in between. The CDR3 runs to 15 residues. CDR3 region: CASSSSTGLGETQYF. The CDR3 coding sequence is TGCGCCAGCAGCTCGTCGACAGGCCTGGGGGAGACCCAGTACTTC.

The chain combines TRBV6-4 with TRBJ2-3; TRBD2 matches at 7 bases. The CDR3 spans 15 residues. Losses at the gene ends were 6 bases for V and 2 bases for J; bases not matched to a gene: 8. Germline CDR1 reads MRHNA; CDR2 reads SNTAGT. CDR3 sequence (DNA): TGTGCCAGCAGCCCGGTGGGGGGGATCACAGATACGCAGTATTTT. It yields the protein CASSPVGGITDTQYF.

This clone was observed a few times. The rearrangement links TRBV11-3 to TRBJ2-1; TRBD2 matches at 7 bases. The CDR3 has 16 residues. After removal of 8 bases from V and 0 bases from J, the junction contained 10 bases not matched to a gene. CDR1 and CDR2 (germline): SGHNT, YENEEA. CDR3 sequence reads: CASGAVGGGSYNEQFF. CDR3 bases: TGTGCCAGCGGGGCGGTGGGGGGGGGCTCCTACAATGAGCAGTTCTTC. The whole variable domain, filled in from reference TRBV11-3 and TRBJ2-1, reads EAGVVQSPRYKIIEKKQPVAFWCNPISGHNTLYWYLQNLGQGPELLIRYENEEAVDDSQLPKDRFSAERLKGVDSTLKIQPAELGDSAVYLCASGAVGGGSYNEQFFGPGTRLTVL.

The chain recombines TRBV19 with TRBJ2-1; a possible D gene is TRBD1 (6 bases). V was shortened by 0 bases and J by 2 bases, with 11 bases between the two germline ends. The CDR3 is 16 residues long. Per germline, CDR1 LNHDA and CDR2 SQIVND (reference sequence). CDR3 region: CASSIDQGPPYNEQFF. The CDR3 coding sequence is TGTGCCAGTAGTATAGATCAGGGGCCTCCCTACAATGAGCAGTTCTTC.

The chain links TRBV11-2 to TRBJ2-7; a possible D gene is TRBD2 (5 bases). The length of the CDR3 is 15 residues. The germline V gene encodes CDR1 SGHAT and CDR2 FQNNGV. Trimming pared 1 base from V and 3 bases from J, leaving 13 bases between. Here the CDR3 reads CASSLVPGLYYEQYF. For the CDR3, the DNA is TGTGCCAGCAGCTTAGTACCGGGATTATACTACGAGCAGTACTTC.

J is TRBJ2-1 and V is TRBV18; unclear D gene. This CDR3 has 15 residues. Trimming shortened V by 1 base and J by 6 bases, and 13 bases separated the two germline ends. Germline loops: CDR1 KGHSH, CDR2 LQKENI. CDR3 coding DNA: TGTGCCAGCTCACCACTTGGGCTCCAAAGCAATGAGCAGTTCTTC. Translated: CASSPLGLQSNEQFF.

This clone has only a few counts. The chain carries TRBV15 and TRBJ1-6, with TRBD1 matching over 7 bases. This CDR3 comprises 15 residues. J was trimmed by 7 bases and V by 4 bases; bases with no gene match: 7. The germline V gene has CDR1 LNHNV and CDR2 YYDKDF (reference sequence). CDR3 amino acids: CATSNDRVGNSPLHF. Here the CDR3 DNA reads TGTGCCACCAGCAACGACAGGGTGGGGAATTCACCCCTCCACTTT.

For the CDR3, the DNA is TGTGCCAGCAGCGGAACAGGGCCTTCCTACGAGCAGTACTTC. This codes for CASSGTGPSYEQYF. The genes are TRBV7-9 and TRBJ2-7; the D gene is possibly TRBD1 (6 bases). This CDR3 contains 14 residues. Germline V gene sequence: CDR1 SEHNR, CDR2 FQNEAQ (reference sequence). Trimming pared 5 bases from V and 1 base from J, leaving 12 bases between.